The 17 T cell receptor beta chains given below trace back to one sample, sequenced in a study of blood T cells in healthy people across ages (dated by TCRdb to 2013 to 2016). Preparation of the library involved 5' RACE. Sequencer: Illumina HiSeq 2500. A second PCR of about 6 to 12 cycles was run with a J-beta primer mix and a sample-barcoded 5' primer. TCRdb trimmed the raw reads at Q25, called clones with MiXCR and kept productive beta chains. Rows with a matching CDR3 protein are joined into one entry that keeps the most common DNA and genes. The sample data list hundreds of thousands of distinct CDR3 sequences, and around 49% of these were observed just once. 25% to 35% of the sample is held by the ten biggest clonotypes. Sequences were obtained from blood. These receptors were collected from a woman aged 55-69 years in good health.

This clonotype has more than one count but fewer than ten. The chain combines TRBV20-1 with TRBJ2-6; either TRBD1 or TRBD2 may fit D (7 bases each). The V gene's germline CDR1 is DFQATT and CDR2 SNEGSKA (reference sequence). The length of the CDR3 is 15 residues. Trimming took off 4 bases at V and 2 bases at J, with 12 bases between the two ends. CDR3 DNA sequence: TGCAGTGCTAAACCAGGGGGGGCTGGGGCCAACGTCCTGACTTTC. Translation gives CSAKPGGAGANVLTF.

This clonotype was seen once. J is TRBJ2-1 and V is TRBV5-1; 8 positions match TRBD1. The V gene end was trimmed by 2 bases and the J gene end by 10 bases; junction bases not matched to a gene: 8. The V gene's germline CDR1 is SGHRS and CDR2 YFSETQ. The CDR3 has 14 amino acids. DNA for the CDR3: TGCGCCAGCAGCTTTACGGACAGGGAGAACGAGCAGTTCTTC. Protein sequence: CASSFTDRENEQFF.

This clonotype was counted a few times. The chain joins TRBV28 to TRBJ1-1; 7 positions agree with TRBD1. The germline CDR1 and CDR2 sequences are MDHEN and SYDVKM. The CDR3 contains 14 residues. V trimming: 3 bases; J trimming: 8 bases; junction bases outside the gene matches: 9. Here the CDR3 DNA reads TGTGCCAGCAGTTTTTACGACAGGGATGGAGAAGCTTTCTTT. Translated: CASSFYDRDGEAFF.

This clonotype was observed a few times. The gene calls are TRBV12-3 or TRBV12-4 and TRBJ1-6, with TRBD1 matching over 7 bases. The ends lost 2 bases at V and 5 bases at J; junction bases unmatched: 6. CDR3 length: 16 amino acids. The CDR3 bases are TGTGCCAGCAGTTTATACAGGGGAAATGATAATTCACCCCTCCACTTT. It translates to CASSLYRGNDNSPLHF.

The chain's CDR3 is CASSPQGLYGYTF. CDR3 nucleotides: TGTGCCAGCAGTCCTCAGGGCCTATATGGCTACACCTTC. V and J are TRBV12-3 or TRBV12-4 and TRBJ1-2, with TRBD1 as a possible D gene (5 bases). The CDR3 has 13 residues. V was pared by 5 bases and J by 5 bases, with 12 bases between.

The rearrangement uses TRBV15 and TRBJ2-1; D gene uncertain. Germline CDR1 LNHNV, CDR2 YYDKDF (reference sequence). This CDR3 is built from 15 residues. V dropped 4 bases and J dropped 7 bases, with 17 bases sitting between them. The CDR3 sequence: CATSTRLPAGNEQFF. As DNA, the CDR3 is TGTGCCACCAGCACGAGACTCCCGGCCGGGAATGAGCAGTTCTTC.

This clonotype was detected many times. Mismatch with germline at one junction end may stem from a read error. The CDR3 sequence: CASSPGQGPTYEQYF. CDR3 nucleotide sequence: TGCGCCAGCAGCCCCGGACAGGGCCCCACCTACGAGCAGTACTTC. This chain joins TRBV28 and TRBJ2-7, with 8 bases that match TRBD1. Germline CDR1 and CDR2: MDHEN and SYDVKM. There are 15 residues in the CDR3. The full variable domain, its missing parts supplied by reference TRBV28 and TRBJ2-7, is DVKVTQSSRYLVKRTGEKVFLECVQDMDHENMFWYRQDPGLGLRLIYFSYDVKMKEKGDIPEGYSVSREKKERFSLILESASTNQTSMYLCASSPGQGPTYEQYFGPGTRLTVT.

The CDR3: CASRRTGRADEQFF. DNA for the CDR3: TGTGCCAGCAGACGGACGGGGAGGGCGGATGAGCAGTTCTTC. The rearrangement joins TRBV6-6 to TRBJ2-1, with TRBD2 matching 7 bases. Looked up from germline, CDR1 is MNHNY and CDR2 is SVGAGI (reference sequence). Unmatched junction bases numbered 10, after V lost 6 bases and J lost 8 bases. The CDR3 loop spans 14 amino acids.

The chain recombines TRBV7-3 with TRBJ2-5; D possibly corresponds to TRBD2 (5 bases). The J call is uncertain, as TRBJ2-7 better fits the DNA end. The germline gives CDR1 SGHTA, CDR2 FQGTGA. The CDR3 is made up of 15 amino acids. The CDR3 here is CASSSNLGRQYEQYF. DNA of the CDR3: TGTGCCAGCAGCTCCAACCTTGGGAGACAATACGAGCAGTACTTC.

This clonotype was picked up many times. Compared with germline, one end of the junction differs, possibly owing to a read error. This sequence joins TRBV20-1 and TRBJ2-5, with D perhaps matching TRBD2 (5 bases). The CDR3 runs 14 residues. The V gene's germline CDR1 is DFQATT and CDR2 SNEGSKA (reference sequence). CDR3 loop: CSAGEGSRGETQYF. The CDR3 DNA follows: TGCAGTGCTGGAGAGGGTTCGAGAGGGGAGACCCAGTACTTC.

This clonotype was counted only a few times. This rearrangement joins TRBV25-1 to TRBJ1-5; D might be TRBD1 (5 bases). The CDR3 runs 15 residues. Germline CDR1 reads MGHDK; CDR2 reads SYGVNS. V was clipped by 3 bases and J by 6 bases, with 15 bases between them. In DNA, the CDR3 is TGTGCCAGCAGTGATGCCAGGGAGGTGAGTCAGCCCCAGCATTTT. The encoded protein is CASSDAREVSQPQHF.

DNA of the CDR3: TGTGCCAGCAGCCAAGGGTGGCACGAGCAGTACTTC. Translated: CASSQGWHEQYF. V gene TRBV3-1 combines with J gene TRBJ2-7; no reliable D call. V lost 1 base, J lost 5 bases, and 6 bases lay in between. This CDR3 is built from 12 residues. Germline CDR1 is LGHDT and CDR2 is YNNKEL (reference sequence).

The rearrangement uses TRBV4-3 and TRBJ2-1; D not certain. V was cut by 0 bases and J by 4 bases, with 7 bases left in between. The CDR3 is 14 amino acids. Per germline, CDR1 LGHNA and CDR2 YSLEER. DNA of the CDR3: TGCGCCAGCAGCCAAGATCCCCAGTACAATGAGCAGTTCTTC. Protein: CASSQDPQYNEQFF.

The chain couples TRBV7-9 to TRBJ2-2; 7 bases line up with TRBD2. This CDR3 has 15 amino acids. Per the germline V gene, CDR1 is SEHNR and CDR2 is FQNEAQ (reference sequence). Trimming at V came to 3 bases and at J to 6 bases, leaving 7 bases not matched to a gene. The CDR3 sequence: CASSFGLGGAGELFF. The CDR3 DNA reads as TGTGCCAGCAGCTTCGGACTAGGCGGGGCCGGGGAGCTGTTTTTT.

CDR3 nucleotide sequence: TGCGCCAGCAGCCAAAGCGTGACAAGGGCGGACGAGCAGTACTTC. Translated: CASSQSVTRADEQYF. This chain connects TRBV4-1 to TRBJ2-4; D is unclear. The end of the DNA aligns better with TRBJ2-7, so the J call may be wrong. Germline V gives CDR1 MGHRA, CDR2 YSYEKL. The CDR3 has 15 residues.

This clonotype was observed many times. CDR3 sequence reads: CASSQRTSGRNIQYF. CDR3 coding DNA: TGTGCCAGCAGCCAAAGGACTAGCGGGAGAAACATTCAGTACTTC. The chain recombines TRBV4-2 with TRBJ2-4; 13 bases map to TRBD2. This CDR3 has 15 amino acids. The germline V gene has CDR1 LGHNA and CDR2 YNFKEQ. The J segment lost 6 bases and the V segment lost 2 bases, leaving 1 base of the junction unmatched.

The chain couples TRBV19 to TRBJ2-6; D not certain. CDR1 and CDR2 from the germline V gene are LNHDA and SQIVND (reference sequence). The CDR3 length is 18 residues. The ends were cut back, 2 bases at V and 0 bases at J, with 14 bases in the middle. The CDR3 loop is CASSISAVQFSGANVLTF. For the CDR3, the DNA is TGTGCCAGTAGTATATCAGCCGTACAATTCTCTGGGGCCAACGTCCTGACTTTC.